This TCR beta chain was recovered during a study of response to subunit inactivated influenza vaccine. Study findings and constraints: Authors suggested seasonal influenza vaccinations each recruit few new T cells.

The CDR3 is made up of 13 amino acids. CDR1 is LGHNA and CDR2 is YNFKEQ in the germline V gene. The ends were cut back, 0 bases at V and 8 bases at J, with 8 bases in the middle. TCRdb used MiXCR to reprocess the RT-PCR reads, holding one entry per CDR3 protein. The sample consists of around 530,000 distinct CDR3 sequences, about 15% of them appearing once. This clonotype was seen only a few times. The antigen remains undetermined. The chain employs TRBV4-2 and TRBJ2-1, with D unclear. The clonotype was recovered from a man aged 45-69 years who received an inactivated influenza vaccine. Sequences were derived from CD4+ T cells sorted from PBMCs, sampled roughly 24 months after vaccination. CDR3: CASSQDYWDEQFF. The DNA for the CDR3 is TGTGCCAGCAGCCAAGATTACTGGGATGAGCAGTTCTTC.